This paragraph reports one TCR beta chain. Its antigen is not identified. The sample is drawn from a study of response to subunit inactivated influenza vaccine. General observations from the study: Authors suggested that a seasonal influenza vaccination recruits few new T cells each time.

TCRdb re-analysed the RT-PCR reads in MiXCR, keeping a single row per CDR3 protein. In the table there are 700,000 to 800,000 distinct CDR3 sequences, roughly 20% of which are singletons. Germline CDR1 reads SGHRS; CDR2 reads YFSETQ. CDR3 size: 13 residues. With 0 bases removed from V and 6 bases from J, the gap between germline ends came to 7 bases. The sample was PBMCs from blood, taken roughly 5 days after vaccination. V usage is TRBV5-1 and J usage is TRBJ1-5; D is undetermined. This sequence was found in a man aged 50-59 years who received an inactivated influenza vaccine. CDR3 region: CASSLDFSQPQHF. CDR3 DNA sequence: TGCGCCAGCAGCTTGGATTTTTCTCAGCCCCAGCATTTT.